This TCR beta chain came from a study of CD8+CD57+ T cells in acquired aplastic anemia. Germline loops: CDR1 SGHTA, CDR2 FQGNSA. The ends lost 1 base at V and 7 bases at J; junction bases unmatched: 10. The CDR3 has 16 amino acids. Genomic DNA acted as the template from which TCR beta VDJ combination and CDR3 sequence profiling were carried out. TCRdb itself ran the reads through MiXCR, one entry per CDR3 protein. The sample includes about 190,000 distinct CDR3 sequences, 64% seen only once; the top ten take roughly 46%. The sequence came from a human donor with severe aplastic anemia or a healthy control (not recorded which). Sequenced input: sorted CD4+, CD8+, or CD8+CD57+ T cells (not recorded which) from PBMCs. The V and J genes are TRBV7-2 and TRBJ2-7; 10 positions agree with TRBD1. CDR3 bases: TGTGCCAGCAGCTTAGAGCTAAGACAGGGGGCAGGGGAGCAGTACTTC. This gives the protein CASSLELRQGAGEQYF.